This entry lists 29 T cell receptor beta chains sequenced from one sample in a study of T-cell memory formation after mild COVID-19. TCRdb re-called the 5' RACE reads with MiXCR, one entry per CDR3 protein. The profile shows about 400,000 distinct CDR3 sequences, 20% to 30% of them singletons. The specimen sequenced was PBMCs or a T cell subset sorted from them (not recorded which). All receptors derive from an adult woman who had mild COVID-19 (a few samples of this study predate the infection). Cell type and time point are not known.

This chain joins TRBV6-5 and TRBJ2-3; TRBD2 is a possible D gene (6 bases). Per the germline V gene, CDR1 is MNHEY and CDR2 is SVGAGI. This CDR3 is built from 14 residues. V lost 6 bases to trimming and J lost 4 bases, with 14 bases between them. The CDR3 spells CASSPGTFADTQYF. The DNA of the CDR3 is TGTGCCAGCAGCCCCGGGACTTTTGCAGATACGCAGTATTTT.

The V gene is TRBV5-1, the J gene TRBJ2-2; 10 bases are a match to TRBD2. Germline V gives CDR1 SGHRS, CDR2 YFSETQ. The length of the CDR3 is 16 residues. V gave up 7 bases and J gave up 5 bases; unmatched junction bases: 11. The CDR3 is CASRTPASGGTGELFF. CDR3 in DNA: TGCGCCAGCCGGACACCGGCTAGCGGGGGAACCGGGGAGCTGTTTTTT.

This chain links TRBV7-2 with TRBJ2-5; weak D call: TRBD2 (5 bases). The length of the CDR3 is 14 residues. V lost 1 base to trimming and J lost 5 bases, with 11 bases between them. CDR1 is SGHTA, CDR2 FQGNSA, per germline. CDR3 sequence (DNA): TGTGCCAGCAGCTTAGGTCGGGAATGGGAGACCCAGTACTTC. This encodes CASSLGREWETQYF.

This chain joins TRBV11-3 and TRBJ2-5; D remains unclear. CDR1 is SGHNT, CDR2 YENEEA, per germline. The CDR3 runs to 13 residues. Trimming pared 3 bases from V and 3 bases from J, leaving 8 bases between. The CDR3, as DNA: TGTGCCAGCAGCTTTCCTGAGAAAGAGACCCAGTACTTC. The encoded protein is CASSFPEKETQYF. The full variable domain, in which reference TRBV11-3 and TRBJ2-5 provide the parts outside the CDR3, is EAGVVQSPRYKIIEKKQPVAFWCNPISGHNTLYWYLQNLGQGPELLIRYENEEAVDDSQLPKDRFSAERLKGVDSTLKIQPAELGDSAVYLCASSFPEKETQYFGPGTRLLVL.

The chain combines TRBV20-1 with TRBJ1-6; D not certain. CDR3 length equals 16 residues. Germline V gene sequence: CDR1 DFQATT, CDR2 SNEGSKA (reference sequence). V dropped 3 bases and J dropped 0 bases, with 12 bases sitting between them. For the CDR3, the DNA is TGCAGTGCTAGTGTGCACAGTACCTCCTATAATTCACCCCTCCACTTT. It encodes CSASVHSTSYNSPLHF.

In this sample, this clonotype turned up a few times. The chain uses TRBV2 and TRBJ2-1; 16 bases map to TRBD2. Trimming cost V 5 bases and J 7 bases; bases outside gene matches: 17. This CDR3 is 20 amino acids long. Germline values: CDR1 SNHLY, CDR2 FYNNEI. The CDR3 DNA is TGTGCCAGCAGTAAACTGGGACTAGCGGGGGGGCTTCCCCTCAGGAATGAGCAGTTCTTC. Translating it yields CASSKLGLAGGLPLRNEQFF.

This clonotype has just a few counts. The rearrangement uses TRBV18 and TRBJ1-1, with D possibly being TRBD1 (5 bases). The CDR3 has 14 amino acids. From germline, CDR1 is KGHSH and CDR2 LQKENI. The ends were cut back, 3 bases at V and 3 bases at J, with 11 bases in the middle. The CDR3 protein is CASSPSGGDTEAFF. In DNA form, the CDR3 reads TGTGCCAGCTCACCGTCGGGGGGGGACACTGAAGCTTTCTTT. Filled out from reference TRBV18 and TRBJ1-1, the complete variable domain reads NAGVMQNPRHLVRRRGQEARLRCSPMKGHSHVYWYRQLPEEGLKFMVYLQKENIIDESGMPKERFSAEFPKEGPSILRIQQVVRGDSAAYFCASSPSGGDTEAFFGQGTRLTVV.

This clonotype has a handful of counts. The gene calls are TRBV7-8 and TRBJ2-5, with TRBD1 matching over 9 bases. The V gene's germline CDR1 is SGHVS and CDR2 FQNEAQ. CDR3 size: 18 residues. J lost 5 bases, V lost 4 bases, and 17 bases had no gene match. CDR3 protein: CASSSPSGTGGLGETQYF. The CDR3 DNA reads as TGTGCCAGCAGCTCGCCCTCCGGCACAGGGGGCCTTGGGGAGACCCAGTACTTC.

This clonotype was recorded a few times. V usage is TRBV2 and J usage is TRBJ2-3; D remains ambiguous. There are 13 residues in the CDR3. CDR1 SNHLY and CDR2 FYNNEI come from the germline V gene. Trimming stripped 6 bases from V and 3 bases from J, with 10 bases between. The DNA for the CDR3 is TGTGCCAGCAGGCCTACTGGGACAGATACGCAGTATTTT. Amino acids: CASRPTGTDTQYF.

The J gene is TRBJ1-3, the V gene TRBV2, with a weak D call TRBD1 (6 bases). Trimming removed 7 bases at V and 4 bases at J, with 11 bases between. The CDR3 is 13 amino acids. Germline CDR1 and CDR2: SNHLY and FYNNEI. The CDR3 DNA is TGTGCCAGCAAAACAGGGCCCGGAAACACCATATATTTT. This codes for CASKTGPGNTIYF. The full variable domain, rest sourced from reference TRBV2 and TRBJ1-3, is EPEVTQTPSHQVTQMGQEVILRCVPISNHLYFYWYRQILGQKVEFLVSFYNNEISEKSEIFDDQFSVERPDGSNFTLKIRSTKLEDSAMYFCASKTGPGNTIYFGEGSWLTVV.

This clonotype occurred a few times. The CDR3 loop is CASSLRTGDGNQPQHF. Here the CDR3 DNA reads TGTGCCAGCAGCCTCCGGACAGGGGATGGCAATCAGCCCCAGCATTTT. The chain employs TRBV7-8 and TRBJ1-5, with 9 bases matching TRBD1. With 5 bases clipped from V and 2 bases from J, the junction kept 7 bases outside the gene matches. The CDR3 has 16 amino acids. The germline V gene has CDR1 SGHVS and CDR2 FQNEAQ.

The chain employs TRBV15 and TRBJ2-1; D unclear. V was clipped by 1 base and J by 4 bases, with 20 bases between them. This CDR3 has 18 residues. The germline gives CDR1 LNHNV, CDR2 YYDKDF (reference sequence). The CDR3 loop reads CATSRVPGLLNGYNEQFF. CDR3 DNA: TGTGCCACCAGCAGAGTACCAGGCCTACTCAACGGGTACAATGAGCAGTTCTTC.

This clonotype was picked up a small number of times. This chain connects TRBV7-9 to TRBJ2-7; D is undetermined. V was clipped by 6 bases and J by 7 bases, with 10 bases between them. Germline CDR1 SEHNR, CDR2 FQNEAQ (reference sequence). This CDR3 is 11 amino acids long. The CDR3: CASSLSWEQYF. Written as DNA, the CDR3 is TGTGCCAGCAGTTTGAGTTGGGAGCAGTACTTC.

This clonotype was recorded a few times. The chain recombines TRBV10-3 with TRBJ2-7; D gene ambiguous. Germline V gene lookup returns CDR1 ENHRY and CDR2 SYGVKD. The CDR3 has 14 residues. V lost 2 bases and J lost 1, with 9 bases in between. This CDR3 reads CAISERFGSYEQYF. The CDR3 nucleotides read TGTGCCATCAGTGAGCGGTTCGGATCCTACGAGCAGTACTTC.

This clonotype was recorded a few times. The rearrangement uses TRBV24-1 and TRBJ2-1, with D tentatively TRBD1 or TRBD2 (5 bases each). Germline V gives CDR1 KGHDR, CDR2 SFDVKD. The CDR3 sequence is 13 residues long. With 9 bases removed from V and 9 bases from J, the gap between germline ends came to 17 bases. CDR3 region: CATRDREMGEQFF. DNA for the CDR3: TGTGCCACCCGGGACCGCGAAATGGGTGAGCAGTTCTTC.

This clonotype was observed a handful of times. The rearrangement links TRBV9 to TRBJ2-5; D ambiguous. There are 14 residues in the CDR3. Germline V gives CDR1 SGDLS, CDR2 YYNGEE. The V end lost 4 bases, the J end lost 1 base, and 11 bases lay between the germline ends. The CDR3 region has the DNA TGTGCCAGCAGCCTGGCCAGCCTCCAAGAGACCCAGTACTTC. Translated, it gives CASSLASLQETQYF.

This sequence joins TRBV4-3 and TRBJ2-7; a weak D match, TRBD2 (6 bases). V was cut by 0 bases and J by 2 bases, with 14 bases left in between. The CDR3 covers 16 residues. Germline CDR1 and CDR2: LGHNA and YSLEER. DNA of the CDR3: TGCGCCAGCAGCCAAGATTATGGGGGAGGCCCCTACGAGCAGTACTTC. Residues: CASSQDYGGGPYEQYF.

This clonotype was counted between two and nine times. This sequence joins TRBV5-1 and TRBJ2-7, with TRBD1 matching over 8 bases. The trim removed 0 bases at V and 0 bases at J, leaving 8 bases unmatched. This CDR3 has 17 residues. CDR1 is SGHRS and CDR2 is YFSETQ in the germline V gene. The CDR3 loop reads CASSLGPRDRSSYEQYF. For the CDR3, the DNA is TGCGCCAGCAGCTTGGGACCCCGGGACAGGTCCTCCTACGAGCAGTACTTC. The whole variable domain, filled in from reference TRBV5-1 and TRBJ2-7, reads KAGVTQTPRYLIKTRGQQVTLSCSPISGHRSVSWYQQTPGQGLQFLFEYFSETQRNKGNFPGRFSGRQFSNSRSEMNVSTLELGDSALYLCASSLGPRDRSSYEQYFGPGTRLTVT.

The chain is built from TRBV29-1 and TRBJ2-5; no clear D. This CDR3 region has 11 residues. Between the trimmed V and J ends, which lost 3 bases and 5 bases, there was a span of 7 bases. CDR1 and CDR2 from the germline V gene are SQVTM and ANQGSEA. The chain's CDR3 is CSVEGLETQYF. Written as DNA, the CDR3 is TGCAGCGTTGAGGGATTGGAGACCCAGTACTTC.

The chain joins TRBV3-1 to TRBJ2-5; 7 bases align to TRBD1. V lost 4 bases to trimming and J lost 3 bases; unmatched junction nucleotides: 5. This CDR3 has 14 amino acids. From germline, CDR1 is LGHDT and CDR2 YNNKEL (reference sequence). CDR3 sequence: CASSPLGTEETQYF. As DNA, the CDR3 is TGTGCCAGCAGCCCCTTAGGGACAGAAGAGACCCAGTACTTC.

The rearrangement uses TRBV12-3 or TRBV12-4 and TRBJ2-1; D gene uncertain. With 4 bases removed from V and 4 bases from J, the gap between germline ends came to 5 bases. The CDR3 is 12 residues long. The CDR3 bases are TGTGCCAGCAGTTGGGCATACAATGAGCAGTTCTTC. Amino acid sequence: CASSWAYNEQFF.

The chain combines TRBV7-9 with TRBJ2-7; 14 bases map to TRBD2. The germline V gene encodes CDR1 SEHNR and CDR2 FQNEAQ (reference sequence). Germline trimming cut 5 bases from V and 3 bases from J; bases unmatched to any gene: 3. The CDR3 totals 15 residues. CDR3 nucleotide sequence: TGTGCCAGCAGCACGGGACTAGCGGGGGACTACGAGCAGTACTTC. Its translation is CASSTGLAGDYEQYF.

This CDR3 is CASSLQRGETQYF. CDR3 in DNA: TGCGCCAGCAGCTTACAGAGGGGAGAGACCCAGTACTTC. V is TRBV5-1 and J is TRBJ2-5; TRBD1 or TRBD2 may be the D gene (5 bases each). Per germline, CDR1 SGHRS and CDR2 YFSETQ. This CDR3 region has 13 residues. V lost 2 bases and J lost 4, with 9 bases in between.

This clonotype has just a few counts. This chain links TRBV18 with TRBJ1-1, with 9 positions matching TRBD1. Germline-derived CDR1 and CDR2 are KGHSH and LQKENI. The CDR3 covers 15 residues. Losses at the gene ends were 0 bases for V and 4 bases for J; bases not matched to a gene: 3. The CDR3 sequence: CASSPPRDRVTEAFF. The DNA for the CDR3 is TGTGCCAGCTCACCACCCCGGGACAGGGTCACTGAAGCTTTCTTT.

The table lists this clonotype with many counts. The chain combines TRBV12-3 or TRBV12-4 with TRBJ1-2; D is unclear. This CDR3 contains 14 residues. V lost 10 bases and J 2 bases, leaving 17 bases between the germline ends. The CDR3 DNA reads as TGTGCCACCTCTAGATTGAGGAGAAACTATGGCTACACCTTC. Protein: CATSRLRRNYGYTF.

The table lists this clonotype with a few counts. The chain couples TRBV12-3 or TRBV12-4 to TRBJ2-7; unclear D gene. This CDR3 spans 14 amino acids. The ends were cut back, 3 bases at V and 2 bases at J, with 11 bases in the middle. CDR3 nucleotide sequence: TGTGCCAGCAGTTTGGCAGTTGGCCCCTACGAGCAGTACTTC. Translation gives CASSLAVGPYEQYF.

As to this clonotype: A junction boundary mismatches the germline segment, possibly from a read error. The chain is built from TRBV5-1 and TRBJ2-6; TRBD1 aligns across 10 bases. The CDR3 runs 14 residues. CDR1 is SGHRS, CDR2 YFSETQ, per germline. This CDR3 reads CASSLSGTGALGPF. CDR3 nucleotide sequence: TGCGCCAGCAGCTTGTCAGGGACAGGGGCCCTCGGGCCTTTC.

The chain recombines TRBV10-3 with TRBJ2-2, with TRBD2 matching over 7 bases. After removal of 0 bases from V and 0 bases from J, the junction contained 1 base not matched to a gene. Germline CDR1 ENHRY, CDR2 SYGVKD. The CDR3 is made up of 16 amino acids. As DNA, the CDR3 is TGTGCCATCAGTGAGTCTGCGGGGGCGAACACCGGGGAGCTGTTTTTT. Protein: CAISESAGANTGELFF.

This sequence joins TRBV29-1 and TRBJ2-7; tentative D call: TRBD2 (6 bases). The CDR3 length is 14 residues. Trimming cost V 3 bases and J 0 bases, with 12 bases left between them. Germline CDR1 and CDR2: SQVTM and ANQGSEA. This chain's CDR3 is CSVDGGASSYEQYF. In nucleotides, the CDR3 is TGCAGCGTTGATGGAGGGGCCAGCTCCTACGAGCAGTACTTC.